Described below is a single T cell receptor (beta chain) sequence and its context. What this receptor recognizes is not known. The observed sequence ends 3 residues before the CDR3 terminus, with the missing tail filled in from the germline J gene. The data stem from a study of T cell clonality in common variable immunodeficiency (dated by TCRdb to the mid-2010s). The germline V gene supplies CDR1 KGHSH and CDR2 LQKENI. V lost 3 bases and J lost 3 bases; the stretch between them is 9 bases long. Its CDR3 holds 13 amino acids, cysteine through phenylalanine. Shown are 30 bases from within the CDR3, in frame from base 1. CVID was diagnosed by standard criteria: serum IgG, IgA and/or IgM reduced below normal range, plus specific antibody deficiency. A total of roughly 44 subjects (approximately 15 female and around 30 male; age range roughly 8 to 70 years, mean age around 40) were included in the CVID group. Predominantly Caucasian heritage was noted among both the CVID patients and the healthy controls. At the time of study participation, every CVID subject had been on replacement immunoglobulin therapy for at least one year. No CVID subject was ill or taking immunomodulatory or immunosuppressive medication when blood was collected. Heparinized peripheral whole blood samples of roughly 5 to 9 ml were obtained from each donor. Genomic DNA from adults with common variable immune deficiency (CVID) and from healthy adult controls was used for sequencing of TCRbeta CDR3 repertoires. Diluted blood was density-centrifuged over Hypaque 1077 or Ficoll-Paque to isolate peripheral blood mononuclear cells. Genomic DNA was extracted from unsorted mononuclear cells by Qiagen column purification or by a centrifugation-based method.

For sequencing, equivalent amounts of genomic DNA were input from CVID and control samples. For every sample, a 60 bp segment covering the rearranged TCRbeta CDR3 region was amplified and then sequenced. TCRbeta amplification used the immunoSEQ assay, a bias-corrected multiplex PCR with high-throughput sequencing. The authors' pipeline ran thus. Every unique nucleotide sequence counted as a clone and was annotated with V, D and J genes, copy number and frequency. Sequences were labeled productive if in frame, and non-productive if out of frame or containing stop codons. As previously described, clonality was computed from Shannon's entropy. Mean CDR3 Kyte-Doolittle hydropathy was derived from the predicted amino acid sequences of productive clones. Using the R hclust function, scaled V gene usage was clustered hierarchically with Manhattan distance and complete linkage. Sharing of clones by CDR3 amino acid sequence was evaluated by resampling 12 repertoires per group over 100 rounds. The repertoires were searched for approximately 70 published EBV-specific TCRbeta sequences and almost 250 published CMV-specific TCRbeta sequences. A couple of CVID samples yielding fewer than 10,000 sequences were excluded from analysis, leaving a few dozen CVID repertoires. TCRdb holds this immuneACCESS table with in-frame rearrangements only. Some clones are missing; in checked studies, unresolved V genes explain under half, and the rest has no known cause. That table gives V, J and clone size, and the DNA gave D and trimming. Here the sample lists 15,000 to 20,000 clones, none seen once only. The ten top clones hold around 6.6% of the sample.

General findings and caveats noted by the study authors: Compared with healthy controls, CVID subjects showed increased TCRbeta clonality (t-test p = 0.018), a feature most characteristic of about a third of subjects. According to the authors, figuring out what caused the increased clonality in CVID would require sequencing the repertoires of T cell subpopulations. Fewer TCRbeta clones were shared among CVID subjects than among healthy controls (p < 0.0001). Reportedly, TCRbeta sequences from CVID had fewer deletions and N-nucleotide insertions, and highly modified clones with 13 or more V deletions were absent from CVID. Patient heterogeneity within the CVID cohort put limits on correlating repertoire features with clinical complications. Even though DNA input was equal, the average per sample came to about 81,820 unique sequences for controls compared with approximately 29,000 for CVID samples.

Rearrangement joined TRBV18 to TRBJ2-7, and possibly TRBD1, on 6 matching bases. Input material: peripheral blood mononuclear cells. The clonotype was recovered from a human donor with common variable immunodeficiency. The CDR3 has the sequence CASSPTTGYEQYF. The CDR3 bases that were read are TGTGCCAGCTCACCGACGACAGGCTACGAG.